This section outlines one TCR beta chain sequence together with its context. The PCR used 60 Vbeta and 13 Jbeta primers. The repertoire was sequenced with immunoSEQ multiplex PCR; TCRdb's copy has only in-frame clones and lacks some. Of around 230,000 clones in the sample, about 85% are singletons; the top ten hold about 0.22%. This record comes from a study of cytomegalovirus exposure and HLA in healthy donors. The V and J ends lost 8 bases and 0 bases, in that order; junction bases with no gene match: 17. There are 19 residues in the CDR3. Per germline, CDR1 MDHEN and CDR2 SYDVKM. Sequencing input: PBMCs. This receptor was identified in a girl aged 2 to 10 in good health and CMV-seronegative. The J gene is TRBJ2-3, the V gene TRBV28; 10 bases map to TRBD2. The CDR3 region is CASPPGSGRASISTDTQYF. For the CDR3, the DNA is TGTGCCAGCCCCCCGGGAAGCGGGAGGGCATCCATTAGCACAGATACGCAGTATTTT.